The rows below give T cell receptor beta chains drawn from one sample of a study of blood T cell repertoires in COVID-19. Clones were read by immunoSEQ multiplex PCR, and TCRdb kept only the in-frame ones, dropping some. This sample carries 250,000 to 300,000 clones, about 87% of them seen once, and the ten largest clones take around 5%. Sequencing used peripheral blood. All receptors come from a woman aged 60-75 years with COVID-19, enrolled during active disease. CDR3s include the opening cysteine and the closing phenylalanine or tryptophan. D genes are given only for firm matches. Only part of the rows carry a size: once, few, many, or a class if the clone is expanded.

clone_size	cdr3_length	j_call	d_call	v_call	cdr3_aa	cdr3_nt
NA	15	TRBJ1-5	TRBD1	TRBV6-6	CASSYSGTGDQPQHF	TGTGCCAGCAGTTACTCCGGGACAGGGGATCAGCCCCAGCATTTT
NA	13	TRBJ2-1	TRBD2	TRBV2	CATSGLGYNEQFF	TGTGCCACTTCGGGACTAGGTTACAATGAGCAGTTCTTC
NA	16	TRBJ1-4	TRBD1	TRBV6-5	CASSSYAGTGPVKLFF	TGTGCCAGCAGTTCCTATGCCGGGACAGGTCCCGTCAAACTGTTTTTT
NA	17	TRBJ2-6	NA	TRBV19	CASSIQAFDPGANVLTF	TGTGCCAGTAGTATTCAGGCATTTGACCCTGGGGCCAACGTCCTGACTTTC
few	19	TRBJ2-7	NA	TRBV21-1	CASSTRLAGGPPRIYEQYF	TGTGCCAGCAGCACCCGACTAGCGGGAGGACCTCCCCGAATCTACGAGCAGTACTTC
NA	14	TRBJ2-5	NA	TRBV19	CASNTRGGRETQYF	TGTGCCAGCAATACCCGAGGGGGTCGGGAGACCCAGTACTTC
NA	17	TRBJ2-1	TRBD2	TRBV11-3	CASSLESTSTLQNEQFF	TGTGCCAGCAGCTTAGAATCGACTAGCACCCTTCAGAATGAGCAGTTCTTC
NA	9	TRBJ1-3	NA	TRBV10-1	CARGQYVYF	TGCGCCAGGGGGCAATACGTATATTTT
NA	14	TRBJ2-1	NA	TRBV27	CASSLSSRYHEQFF	TGTGCCAGCAGTTTATCTTCTAGGTATCATGAGCAGTTCTTC
NA	15	TRBJ2-7	NA	TRBV13	CASSFSPGENYEQYF	TGTGCCAGCAGCTTCAGCCCGGGAGAGAACTACGAGCAGTACTTC
once	13	TRBJ1-6	TRBD1	TRBV30	CAWSVQGASPLHF	TGTGCCTGGAGTGTACAGGGGGCATCACCCCTCCACTTT
NA	15	TRBJ2-1	NA	TRBV5-1	CASSLDQGSYNEQFF	TGCGCCAGCAGCTTGGATCAGGGGTCCTACAATGAGCAGTTCTTC
NA	17	TRBJ1-5	TRBD1	TRBV7-8	CASSLGQGVDSNQPQHF	TGTGCCAGCAGCTTAGGACAGGGGGTAGATAGCAATCAGCCCCAGCATTTT
NA	15	TRBJ2-1	TRBD2	TRBV7-9	CASSLLAGGPDEQFF	TGTGCCAGCAGCTTATTAGCGGGAGGGCCGGATGAGCAGTTCTTC
NA	12	TRBJ1-5	NA	TRBV12-5	CASGSGGQPQHF	TGTGCTAGTGGCTCGGGGGGGCAGCCCCAGCATTTT
NA	15	TRBJ2-7	NA	TRBV6-5	CASSYMAGSGYEQYF	TGTGCCAGCAGTTACATGGCGGGGTCCGGGTACGAGCAGTACTTC
NA	13	TRBJ2-7	NA	TRBV6-5	CASLSSGAYEQYF	TGTGCCAGCCTATCGTCAGGGGCCTACGAGCAGTACTTC
NA	17	TRBJ2-7	TRBD2	TRBV7-2	CASSPRVAGSYSYEQYF	TGTGCCAGCAGCCCGAGGGTAGCGGGATCATACTCCTACGAGCAGTACTTC
NA	15	TRBJ2-1	NA	TRBV15	CATSRDRDIRNEQFF	TGTGCCACCAGCAGAGATCGGGACATTAGGAATGAGCAGTTCTTC
NA	15	TRBJ1-2	TRBD1	TRBV5-1	CASSSSPGQGIRGTF	TGCGCCAGCAGCTCGTCCCCGGGACAGGGAATTAGGGGGACCTTC
NA	15	TRBJ2-3	NA	TRBV9	CASSGMEGYTDTQYF	TGTGCCAGCAGCGGTATGGAGGGCTACACAGATACGCAGTATTTT
NA	13	TRBJ2-1	NA	TRBV24-1	CATRRAGGNEQFF	TGTGCCACCAGAAGGGCTGGGGGGAATGAGCAGTTCTTC
NA	15	TRBJ2-1	TRBD2	TRBV6-1	CASSELAGAYNEQFF	TGTGCCAGCAGTGAATTAGCGGGGGCCTACAATGAGCAGTTCTTC
NA	13	TRBJ2-5	TRBD2	TRBV10-3	CAIGLAGRETQYF	TGTGCCATAGGACTAGCGGGAAGGGAGACCCAGTACTTC
NA	16	TRBJ2-1	TRBD2	TRBV24-1	CATSDLGGRAYNEQFF	TGTGCCACCAGTGATTTAGGCGGGAGGGCCTACAATGAGCAGTTCTTC
NA	15	TRBJ2-7	TRBD1	TRBV18	CASSLDRGWGNEQYF	TGTGCCAGCTCACTCGACAGGGGTTGGGGCAACGAGCAGTACTTC
once	16	TRBJ2-2	TRBD2	TRBV6-1	CASGVSGTRNTGELFF	TGTGCCAGCGGTGTTAGCGGGACCCGGAACACCGGGGAGCTGTTTTTT
NA	14	TRBJ2-4	TRBD2	TRBV7-9	CASSLGLAENIQYF	TGTGCCAGCAGCTTAGGGCTAGCGGAAAACATTCAGTACTTC
few	11	TRBJ2-7	NA	TRBV28	CASSPTYEQYF	TGTGCCAGCAGCCCCACCTACGAGCAGTACTTC
once	14	TRBJ1-5	NA	TRBV19	CASSWQGTNQPQHF	TGTGCCAGTAGTTGGCAGGGTACCAATCAGCCCCAGCATTTT
once	13	TRBJ1-5	NA	TRBV6-5	CASNGGGNQPQHF	TGTGCCAGTAATGGGGGGGGCAATCAGCCCCAGCATTTT